Listed below are T cell receptor beta chains from one sample, sequenced in a study of PD-1 blockade in classical Hodgkin lymphoma. The protocol was immunoSEQ multiplex PCR, while the TCRdb copy is restricted to in-frame clones and leaves out a portion. The sample records approximately 20,000 clones, roughly 89% being singletons. Sequencing used CD4+ T cells from blood. The receptor source for this set is a human donor with classical Hodgkin lymphoma. Both conserved end residues are trimmed from each CDR3. The order of the fields is V gene, J gene, CDR3 protein.

TRBV18,TRBJ2-2,ASSPAVGVTGELF
TRBV6-6,TRBJ1-3,ASKKGGSGNTIY
TRBV6-1,TRBJ1-6,ASGEGTGIGSPLH
TRBV7-9,TRBJ1-6,ASSPQGQLNPPLH
TRBV6-5,TRBJ1-1,ASSKDRSNTEAF
TRBV11-3,TRBJ2-7,ASSSGLLGEQY
TRBV2,TRBJ1-1,ASRPGRLNTEAF
TRBV9,TRBJ2-7,ASSVAAGASYEQY
TRBV7-9,TRBJ1-1,ASSFHQDRLSNTEAF
TRBV2,TRBJ1-6,ASSEDLSYNSPLH
TRBV7-9,TRBJ2-5,ASSLVGETQY
TRBV6-5,TRBJ1-3,ASSYGDPSGNTIY
TRBV4-1,TRBJ2-1,ASSRGGLAGLGNEQF
TRBV9,TRBJ1-2,ASSVHSPGGNYGYT
TRBV19,TRBJ1-1,ASSQTGPPGAF
TRBV6-1,TRBJ1-1,ASSGKGGENTEAF
TRBV5-5,TRBJ1-4,ASSATVDEKLF
TRBV2,TRBJ2-2,ASTGLAGVGELF
TRBV7-2,TRBJ2-1,ASSLRQGAYNEQF
TRBV5-1,TRBJ1-4,ASSLGTGSEKLF
TRBV5-4,TRBJ1-1,ASSLAGIGVTEAF
TRBV18,TRBJ1-1,ASSPGVEAF
TRBV5-1,TRBJ2-7,ASSFGTGSYEQY
TRBV19,TRBJ2-7,ASSIGTRKGEQY
TRBV5-4,TRBJ2-3,ASRDGGTDTQY